The present T cell receptor (beta chain) was sequenced within a study of CD8 T cells in ankylosing spondylitis. MiXCR, run by TCRdb on the 5' RACE reads, gives a single entry per CDR3 protein. This table holds more than 600,000 distinct CDR3 sequences, roughly 19% found once. Regarding the study as a whole: About 8 highly homologous variants made up a TCR beta motif that seemed to typify ankylosing spondylitis blood. Earlier studies detected some motif variants in reactive arthritis synovial fluid and blood. It was reported that disease-linked clones were significantly enriched in matched ankylosing spondylitis synovial fluid. Relatively rare in peripheral blood, disease-linked clones were also CD8+.

The germline gives CDR1 ENHRY, CDR2 SYGVKD. The CDR3 runs 10 residues. V shed 10 bases, J shed 7 bases, and the junction held 4 bases outside the gene matches. Note on this clonotype: Its antigen is not known.

The chain is built from TRBV10-3 and TRBJ2-7, with 7 bases fitting TRBD1. Sequencing was done on a sample of blood, either unsorted or a sorted T cell fraction (not recorded which). This receptor was taken from a male donor with ankylosing spondylitis. CDR3 nucleotides: TGTGCCACCTTACAGGGGGAGCAGTACTTC. This sequence encodes CATLQGEQYF.